This T cell receptor beta chain came from a study of CD8 T cells in ankylosing spondylitis. TCRdb re-analysed the 5' RACE reads in MiXCR, keeping a single row per CDR3 protein. Seen here are around 150,000 distinct CDR3 sequences, 30% to 35% observed once, and the top ten hold about 5.5%. Study-wide results and caveats: Significantly higher representation of disease-linked clones was reported for matched ankylosing spondylitis synovial fluid. A CD8+ phenotype characterized the disease-linked clones, which were relatively rare in peripheral blood.

This clonotype showed up just a few times. The antigen remains unidentified. Germline assignment: CDR1 SGHTS and CDR2 YDEGEE. Trimming removed 6 bases from V and 3 bases from J; junction bases left unmatched: 10. This CDR3 is 15 amino acids long. This sequence originates from a male donor with ankylosing spondylitis. The chain couples TRBV5-8 to TRBJ2-3, with 7 positions matching TRBD2. Sequenced input: synovial fluid, either unsorted or a sorted T cell fraction (not recorded which). CDR3 loop: CASIPRGGGTDTQYF. The CDR3, as DNA: TGTGCCAGCATCCCCCGTGGGGGAGGGACAGATACGCAGTATTTT.